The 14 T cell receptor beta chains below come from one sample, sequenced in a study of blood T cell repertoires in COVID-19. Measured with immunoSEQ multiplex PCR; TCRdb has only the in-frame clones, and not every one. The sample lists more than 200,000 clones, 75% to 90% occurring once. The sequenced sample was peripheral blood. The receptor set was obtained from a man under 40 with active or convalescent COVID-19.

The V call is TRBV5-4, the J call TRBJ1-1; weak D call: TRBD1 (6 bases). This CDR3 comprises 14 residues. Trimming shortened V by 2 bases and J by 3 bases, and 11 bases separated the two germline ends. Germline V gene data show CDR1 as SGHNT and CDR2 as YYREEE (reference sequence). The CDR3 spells CASSFRDTDTEAFF. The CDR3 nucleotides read TGTGCCAGCAGCTTCCGGGACACTGACACTGAAGCTTTCTTT.

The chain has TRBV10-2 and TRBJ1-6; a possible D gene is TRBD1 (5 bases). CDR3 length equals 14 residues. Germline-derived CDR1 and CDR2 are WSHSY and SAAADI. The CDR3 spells CGSSREAYNSPLHF. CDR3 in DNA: TGCGGAAGTTCCAGGGAGGCGTATAATTCACCCCTCCACTTT.

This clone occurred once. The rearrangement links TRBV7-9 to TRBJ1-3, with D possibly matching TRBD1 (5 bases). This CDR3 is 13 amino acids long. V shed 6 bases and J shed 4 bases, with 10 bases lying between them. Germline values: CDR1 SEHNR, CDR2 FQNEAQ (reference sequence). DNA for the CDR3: TGTGCCAGCAGATTTGCAGGGGGAAACACCATATATTTT. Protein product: CASRFAGGNTIYF.

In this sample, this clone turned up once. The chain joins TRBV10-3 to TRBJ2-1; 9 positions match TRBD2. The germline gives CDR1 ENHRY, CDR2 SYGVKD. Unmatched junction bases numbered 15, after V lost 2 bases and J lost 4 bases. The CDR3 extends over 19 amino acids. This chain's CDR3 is CAISEEVSGGQNVYNEQFF. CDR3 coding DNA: TGTGCCATCAGTGAGGAAGTTAGCGGGGGACAAAATGTTTACAATGAGCAGTTCTTC.

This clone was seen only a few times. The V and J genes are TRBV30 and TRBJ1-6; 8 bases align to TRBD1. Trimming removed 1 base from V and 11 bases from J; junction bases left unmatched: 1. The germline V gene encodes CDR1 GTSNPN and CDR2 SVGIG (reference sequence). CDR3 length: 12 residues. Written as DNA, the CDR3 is TGTGCCTGGAGTGGGACAGGGACACCCCTCCACTTT. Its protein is CAWSGTGTPLHF.

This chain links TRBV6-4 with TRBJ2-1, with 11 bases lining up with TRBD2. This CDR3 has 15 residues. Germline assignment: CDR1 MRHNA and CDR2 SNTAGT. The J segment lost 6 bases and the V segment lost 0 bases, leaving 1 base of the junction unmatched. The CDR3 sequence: CASSDSSGGANEQFF. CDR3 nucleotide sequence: TGTGCCAGCAGTGACTCTAGCGGGGGGGCCAATGAGCAGTTCTTC.

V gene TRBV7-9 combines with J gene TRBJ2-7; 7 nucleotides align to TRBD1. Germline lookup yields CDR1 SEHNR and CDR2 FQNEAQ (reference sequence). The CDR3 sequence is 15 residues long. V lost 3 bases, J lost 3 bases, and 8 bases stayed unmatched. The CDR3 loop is CASSLSRQGNYEQYF. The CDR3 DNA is TGTGCCAGCAGCTTGTCCCGACAGGGAAACTACGAGCAGTACTTC.

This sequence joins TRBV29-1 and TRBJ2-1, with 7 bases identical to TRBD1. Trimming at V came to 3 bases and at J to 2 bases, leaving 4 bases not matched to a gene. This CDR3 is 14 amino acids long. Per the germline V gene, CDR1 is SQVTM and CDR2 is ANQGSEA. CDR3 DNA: TGCAGCGTTGACGGGACAGATACCTACAATGAGCAGTTCTTC. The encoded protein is CSVDGTDTYNEQFF.

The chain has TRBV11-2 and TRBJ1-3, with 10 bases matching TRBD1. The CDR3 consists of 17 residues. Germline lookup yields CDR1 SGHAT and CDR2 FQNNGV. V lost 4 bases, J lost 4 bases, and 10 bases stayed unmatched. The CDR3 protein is CASSSAPGTGVGNTIYF. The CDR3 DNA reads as TGTGCCAGCAGCTCCGCCCCCGGGACAGGGGTCGGAAACACCATATATTTT.

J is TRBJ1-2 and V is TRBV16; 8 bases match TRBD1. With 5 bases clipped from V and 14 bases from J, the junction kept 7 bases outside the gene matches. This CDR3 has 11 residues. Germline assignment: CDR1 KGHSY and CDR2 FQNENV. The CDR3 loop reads CASSFDRGRTF. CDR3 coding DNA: TGTGCCAGCAGCTTCGACAGGGGTCGTACCTTC. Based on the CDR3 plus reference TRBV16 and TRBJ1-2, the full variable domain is GEEVAQTPKHLVRGEGQKAKLYCAPIKGHSYVFWYQQVLKNEFKFLISFQNENVFDETGMPKERFSAKCLPNSPCSLEIQATKLEDSAVYFCASSFDRGRTFGSGTRLTVV.

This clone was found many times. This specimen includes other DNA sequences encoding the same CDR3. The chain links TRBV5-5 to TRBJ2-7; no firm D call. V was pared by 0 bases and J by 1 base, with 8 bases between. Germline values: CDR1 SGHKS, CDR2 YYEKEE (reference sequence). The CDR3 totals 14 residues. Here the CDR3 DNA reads TGTGCCAGCAGCTTGGTTGGCAGGTCCTACGAGCAGTACTTC. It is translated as CASSLVGRSYEQYF.

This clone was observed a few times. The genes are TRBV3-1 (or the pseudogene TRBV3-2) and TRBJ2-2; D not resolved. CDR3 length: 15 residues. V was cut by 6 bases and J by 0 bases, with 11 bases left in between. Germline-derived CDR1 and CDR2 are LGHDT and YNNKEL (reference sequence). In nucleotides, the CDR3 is TGTGCCAGCAGTCCCGAGGCTGCGAACACCGGGGAGCTGTTTTTT. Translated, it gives CASSPEAANTGELFF.

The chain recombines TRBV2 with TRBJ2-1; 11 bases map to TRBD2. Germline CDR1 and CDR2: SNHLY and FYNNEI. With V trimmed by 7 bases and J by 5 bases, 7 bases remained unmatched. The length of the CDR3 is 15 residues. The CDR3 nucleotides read TGTGCCAGCACTACCGGGACTAGCGGAAACAATGAGCAGTTCTTC. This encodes CASTTGTSGNNEQFF.

The CDR3 bases are TGTGCCAGCAGTGAATATGGGGGGGCCTATGGCTACACCTTC. Its translation is CASSEYGGAYGYTF. The chain has TRBV25-1 and TRBJ1-2, with D maybe TRBD1 (6 bases). With 0 bases removed from V and 4 bases from J, the gap between germline ends came to 9 bases. Germline V gene lookup returns CDR1 MGHDK and CDR2 SYGVNS. This CDR3 is built from 14 residues.